One sample yielded the 27 T cell receptor beta chains listed below, sequenced in a study of blood T cell repertoires in COVID-19. Clones were read by immunoSEQ multiplex PCR, and TCRdb kept only the in-frame ones, dropping some. The sample has tens of thousands of clones; over 80% are singletons. Sequencing input: peripheral blood. All receptors derive from a woman in her sixties or seventies with acute or convalescent COVID-19.

The rearrangement joins TRBV19 to TRBJ1-6, with unresolved D. Germline CDR1 reads LNHDA; CDR2 reads SQIVND (reference sequence). This CDR3 has 14 residues. Deletions cut 7 bases from V and 3 bases from J, with 10 bases between. CDR3 nucleotide sequence: TGTGCCAGTAAGCCAGCGGGCTATAATTCACCCCTCCACTTT. Its translation is CASKPAGYNSPLHF.

The chain joins TRBV24-1 to TRBJ1-2; no clear D gene. This CDR3 is 14 amino acids long. V was shortened by 2 bases and J by 2 bases, with 8 bases between the two germline ends. CDR1 and CDR2 (germline): KGHDR, SFDVKD. CDR3 sequence: CATSDSRENYGYTF. The CDR3 DNA reads as TGTGCCACCAGTGATTCGCGAGAGAACTATGGCTACACCTTC.

V gene TRBV28 combines with J gene TRBJ2-5, with TRBD1 matching 10 bases. The CDR3 extends over 14 amino acids. The V gene end was trimmed by 5 bases and the J gene end by 5 bases; junction bases not matched to a gene: 5. The germline V gene has CDR1 MDHEN and CDR2 SYDVKM. CDR3 nucleotides: TGTGCCAGCAGTCCGTGGACAGGGGGGGAGACCCAGTACTTC. Its translation: CASSPWTGGETQYF.

The V and J genes are TRBV7-7 and TRBJ2-5; D may be TRBD1 (6 bases). V was shortened by 5 bases and J by 1 base, with 11 bases between the two germline ends. The CDR3 is 14 amino acids. CDR1 is SSHAT, CDR2 FNYEAQ, per germline (reference sequence). This CDR3 is CASSRGQSQETQYF. The CDR3 bases are TGTGCCAGCAGCCGAGGACAGTCCCAAGAGACCCAGTACTTC.

The chain is built from TRBV11-2 and TRBJ2-1; D may be TRBD2 (6 bases). Germline lookup yields CDR1 SGHAT and CDR2 FQNNGV. The CDR3 runs to 14 residues. The V and J ends lost 1 base and 7 bases respectively, with 11 bases between them. The CDR3 coding sequence is TGTGCCAGCAGCTTAGTCGGGAGCAGGAATGAGCAGTTCTTC. It translates to CASSLVGSRNEQFF.

The table lists this clone with a few counts. This chain connects TRBV3-1 (or the pseudogene TRBV3-2) to TRBJ1-5; 7 positions agree with TRBD1. The CDR3 sequence is 13 residues long. Trimming at V came to 4 bases and at J to 6 bases, leaving 3 bases not matched to a gene. CDR1 LGHDT and CDR2 YNNKEL come from the germline V gene (reference sequence). The CDR3 sequence: CASSLDRVQPQHF. The CDR3 region has the DNA TGTGCCAGCAGCCTCGACAGGGTTCAGCCCCAGCATTTT.

The chain uses TRBV18 and TRBJ1-2; 8 nucleotides align to TRBD1. CDR1 KGHSH and CDR2 LQKENI come from the germline V gene. V shed 1 base and J 6 bases; nucleotides not matched to a gene: 7. This CDR3 region has 15 residues. CDR3 in amino acids: CASSPRAGGNNGYTF. In nucleotides, the CDR3 is TGTGCCAGCTCACCACGGGCAGGGGGCAATAATGGCTACACCTTC.

V usage is TRBV9 and J usage is TRBJ1-3; 8 bases map to TRBD1. CDR1 and CDR2 from the germline V gene are SGDLS and YYNGEE. V lost 3 bases, J lost 7 bases, and 3 bases stayed unmatched. This CDR3 has 13 residues. CDR3 in amino acids: CASSATGGNTIYF. In DNA form, the CDR3 reads TGTGCCAGCAGCGCAACAGGGGGGAACACCATATATTTT. The full variable domain, completed using reference TRBV9 and TRBJ1-3, is DSGVTQTPKHLITATGQRVTLRCSPRSGDLSVYWYQQSLDQGLQFLIQYYNGEERAKGNILERFSAQQFPDLHSELNLSSLELGDSALYFCASSATGGNTIYFGEGSWLTVV.

The chain recombines TRBV18 with TRBJ2-7, with TRBD2 as a possible D gene (5 bases). There are 13 residues in the CDR3. Germline V gene data show CDR1 as KGHSH and CDR2 as LQKENI. Trimming removed 6 bases from V and 3 bases from J, with 12 bases in between. The CDR3 bases are TGTGCCAGCTCGGAAGGACTTAACTACGAGCAGTACTTC. Translation: CASSEGLNYEQYF.

This rearrangement joins TRBV30 to TRBJ2-7, with 9 bases that match TRBD1. V lost 0 bases to trimming and J lost 5 bases; unmatched junction nucleotides: 17. The CDR3 is 18 residues long. CDR1 and CDR2 (germline): GTSNPN, SVGIG (reference sequence). CDR3 sequence: CAWSVLGRVGDRVDEQYF. The CDR3 bases are TGTGCCTGGAGTGTACTTGGGCGGGTGGGGGACAGGGTCGACGAGCAGTACTTC.

Here the CDR3 DNA reads TGTGCCAGCAGCGTAGGGGTAGCGGGAAGAGAGACCCAGTACTTC. Encoded protein: CASSVGVAGRETQYF. This rearrangement joins TRBV9 to TRBJ2-5, with 8 bases that match TRBD2. The CDR3 totals 15 residues. With 0 bases clipped from V and 4 bases from J, the junction kept 5 bases outside the gene matches. The V gene's germline CDR1 is SGDLS and CDR2 YYNGEE. Full variable domain (rest looked up from reference TRBV9 and TRBJ2-5): DSGVTQTPKHLITATGQRVTLRCSPRSGDLSVYWYQQSLDQGLQFLIQYYNGEERAKGNILERFSAQQFPDLHSELNLSSLELGDSALYFCASSVGVAGRETQYFGPGTRLLVL.

Here the CDR3 DNA reads TGTGCCAGCAGCGTAGGACAGGGGGTCTCCTACGAGCAGTACTTC. It translates to CASSVGQGVSYEQYF. The chain employs TRBV9 and TRBJ2-7; the match to TRBD1 covers 9 bases. Germline loops: CDR1 SGDLS, CDR2 YYNGEE. The CDR3 consists of 15 residues. V gave up 0 bases and J gave up 0 bases; unmatched junction bases: 1. The variable domain in full, completed from reference TRBV9 and TRBJ2-7, reads DSGVTQTPKHLITATGQRVTLRCSPRSGDLSVYWYQQSLDQGLQFLIQYYNGEERAKGNILERFSAQQFPDLHSELNLSSLELGDSALYFCASSVGQGVSYEQYFGPGTRLTVT.

The chain has TRBV9 and TRBJ2-5; 12 bases line up with TRBD2. Per germline, CDR1 SGDLS and CDR2 YYNGEE. Germline trimming cut 2 bases from V and 1 base from J; bases unmatched to any gene: 3. CDR3 size: 16 residues. CDR3 DNA sequence: TGTGCCAGCAGCGTTGGACTAGCGGGATTCCAAGAGACCCAGTACTTC. Residues: CASSVGLAGFQETQYF.

This CDR3 is CASSASERGGDTQYF. For the CDR3, the DNA is TGTGCCAGCAGCGCCTCAGAGCGGGGGGGGGATACGCAGTATTTT. The genes are TRBV3-1 (or the pseudogene TRBV3-2) and TRBJ2-3, with 10 positions matching TRBD2. Trimming took 5 bases from V and 6 from J; bases not matched to a gene: 8. The CDR3 loop spans 15 amino acids. Germline CDR1 LGHDT, CDR2 YNNKEL (reference sequence).

This chain links TRBV7-8 with TRBJ1-1; 7 nucleotides align to TRBD1. Germline CDR1 and CDR2: SGHVS and FQNEAQ. The CDR3 is 17 residues long. J lost 5 bases, V lost 5 bases, and 17 bases had no gene match. The chain's CDR3 is CASSPLRDRGTKTEAFF. The CDR3 nucleotides read TGTGCCAGCAGCCCCTTGCGGGACAGAGGGACGAAGACTGAAGCTTTCTTT. Supplemented by reference TRBV7-8 and TRBJ1-1, the full variable domain reads GAGVSQSPRYKVAKRGQDVALRCDPISGHVSLFWYQQALGQGPEFLTYFQNEAQLDKSGLPSDRFFAERPEGSVSTLKIQRTQQEDSAVYLCASSPLRDRGTKTEAFFGQGTRLTVV.

This clone was found a few times. This chain links TRBV29-1 with TRBJ1-1; the D is unclear. CDR3 size: 13 residues. Trimming removed 7 bases from V and 7 bases from J, with 19 bases in between. The germline V gene has CDR1 SQVTM and CDR2 ANQGSEA. Written as DNA, the CDR3 is TGCAGCGGAACTAGGGCCCTCACGAGTGAAGCTTTCTTT. It translates to CSGTRALTSEAFF.

The chain is built from TRBV19 and TRBJ2-5, with 13 bases matching TRBD2. The V gene's germline CDR1 is LNHDA and CDR2 SQIVND (reference sequence). The CDR3 length is 16 residues. J was trimmed by 5 bases and V by 4 bases; bases with no gene match: 7. This CDR3 reads CASSRTSGRALETQYF. CDR3 in DNA: TGTGCCAGTAGTAGAACTAGCGGGAGGGCCCTTGAGACCCAGTACTTC.

V gene TRBV5-1 combines with J gene TRBJ1-2; the match to TRBD1 covers 8 bases. Germline CDR1 SGHRS, CDR2 YFSETQ. This CDR3 contains 13 residues. After removal of 0 bases from V and 9 bases from J, the junction contained 4 bases not matched to a gene. DNA of the CDR3: TGCGCCAGCAGCTTGGTGGGACAGGAAAGCTACACCTTC. It codes for CASSLVGQESYTF.

The chain recombines TRBV13 with TRBJ1-4, with TRBD1 matching over 9 bases. The V segment lost 5 bases and the J segment 8 bases; nucleotides outside the gene matches: 12. Germline CDR1 PRHDT, CDR2 FYEKMQ (reference sequence). The CDR3 is 16 residues long. CDR3 coding DNA: TGTGCCAGCAGCCTAAGACACAGGGGGCTTGGGGAAAAACTGTTTTTT. This encodes CASSLRHRGLGEKLFF.

This clone is a singleton in its sample. The chain links TRBV5-4 to TRBJ2-1; D is uncertain. V was clipped by 0 bases and J by 6 bases, with 16 bases between them. The CDR3 contains 16 residues. The germline V gene encodes CDR1 SGHNT and CDR2 YYREEE (reference sequence). The CDR3 coding sequence is TGTGCCAGCAGCTTGGACCCCTTCCGGTCTGCCAATGAGCAGTTCTTC. Encoded protein: CASSLDPFRSANEQFF.

The gene calls are TRBV7-2 and TRBJ1-1, with a weak D call TRBD1 (6 bases). The CDR3 has 15 amino acids. Trimming took off 5 bases at V and 5 bases at J, with 18 bases between the two ends. Germline V gives CDR1 SGHTA, CDR2 FQGNSA. The CDR3 loop is CASSPTQGIRTEAFF. CDR3 bases: TGTGCCAGCAGCCCTACCCAGGGGATAAGGACTGAAGCTTTCTTT.

The chain uses TRBV10-3 and TRBJ1-2; the D is unclear. There are 14 residues in the CDR3. Germline CDR1 reads ENHRY; CDR2 reads SYGVKD. V was cut by 0 bases and J by 5 bases, with 10 bases left in between. The CDR3 nucleotides are TGTGCCATCAGTGAGTCAGGAGGGCGTTATGGCTACACCTTC. This translates into CAISESGGRYGYTF.

The chain employs TRBV5-1 and TRBJ1-4; 8 positions match TRBD1. V dropped 4 bases and J dropped 8; count of bases not matched to a gene: 7. CDR3 length equals 14 residues. The germline V gene encodes CDR1 SGHRS and CDR2 YFSETQ. The CDR3 sequence: CASSLGQEHEKLFF. DNA of the CDR3: TGCGCCAGCAGCCTGGGACAGGAGCACGAAAAACTGTTTTTT.

V is TRBV4-1 and J is TRBJ2-5; D is possibly TRBD2 (7 bases). This CDR3 spans 14 amino acids. CDR1 is MGHRA and CDR2 is YSYEKL in the germline V gene. The V gene lost 0 bases and the J gene lost 6 bases, with 11 bases spanning the gap. The CDR3 loop reads CASSQDGGAKTQYF. CDR3 DNA sequence: TGCGCCAGCAGCCAAGATGGGGGGGCGAAGACCCAGTACTTC.

The V and J genes are TRBV7-3 and TRBJ1-2; tentatively, D is TRBD1 (5 bases). Germline values: CDR1 SGHTA, CDR2 FQGTGA. The CDR3 runs 13 residues. Trimming left V 5 bases short and J 3 bases short, with 10 bases between. As DNA, the CDR3 is TGTGCCAGCAGCCCCTCGACAGACTATGGCTACACCTTC. The encoded protein is CASSPSTDYGYTF.

In its sample, this clone was seen once. V is TRBV28 and J is TRBJ2-2; D gene unclear. CDR3 length: 13 amino acids. V lost 5 bases and J 7 bases, leaving 11 bases between the germline ends. Germline V gene sequence: CDR1 MDHEN, CDR2 SYDVKM. The CDR3 coding sequence is TGTGCCAGCAGTCTCTTCGCGCGCGGGGAGCTGTTTTTT. Amino acid sequence: CASSLFARGELFF.

This sequence joins TRBV7-9 and TRBJ1-5; the match to TRBD1 covers 12 bases. The CDR3 runs to 15 residues. In germline, CDR1 is SEHNR, CDR2 FQNEAQ (reference sequence). Trimming took 3 bases from V and 5 from J; bases not matched to a gene: 2. CDR3 region: CASSFGTGGDQPQHF. The CDR3 region has the DNA TGTGCCAGCAGCTTCGGGACAGGGGGCGATCAGCCCCAGCATTTT.